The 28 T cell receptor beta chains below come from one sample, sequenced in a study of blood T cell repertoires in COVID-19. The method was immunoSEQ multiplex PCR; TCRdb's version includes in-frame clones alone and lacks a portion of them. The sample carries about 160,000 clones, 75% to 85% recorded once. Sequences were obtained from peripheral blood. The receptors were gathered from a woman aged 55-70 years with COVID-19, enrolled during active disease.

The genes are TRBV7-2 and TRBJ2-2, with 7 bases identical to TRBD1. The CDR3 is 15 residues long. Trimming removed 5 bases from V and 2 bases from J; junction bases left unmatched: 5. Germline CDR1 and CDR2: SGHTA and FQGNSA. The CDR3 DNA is TGTGCCAGCAGCCCCTGGACAGGCAACACCGGGGAGCTGTTTTTT. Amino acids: CASSPWTGNTGELFF.

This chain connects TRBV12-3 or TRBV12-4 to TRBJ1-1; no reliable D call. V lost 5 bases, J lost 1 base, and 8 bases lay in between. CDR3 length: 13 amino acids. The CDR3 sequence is CASSPPRNTEAFF. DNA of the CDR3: TGTGCCAGCAGTCCACCGAGGAACACTGAAGCTTTCTTT.

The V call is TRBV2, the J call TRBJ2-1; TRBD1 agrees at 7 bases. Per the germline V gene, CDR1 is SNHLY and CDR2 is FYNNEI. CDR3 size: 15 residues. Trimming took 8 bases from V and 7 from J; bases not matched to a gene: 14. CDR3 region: CASPRKQTGTNEQFF. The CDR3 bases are TGTGCCAGCCCCCGGAAGCAGACAGGGACGAATGAGCAGTTCTTC.

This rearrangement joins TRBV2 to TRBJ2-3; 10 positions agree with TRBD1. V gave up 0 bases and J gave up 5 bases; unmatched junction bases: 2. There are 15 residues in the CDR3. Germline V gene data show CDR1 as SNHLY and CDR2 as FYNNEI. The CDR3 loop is CASSEAGTGEDTQYF. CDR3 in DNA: TGTGCCAGCAGTGAAGCCGGGACAGGGGAAGATACGCAGTATTTT.

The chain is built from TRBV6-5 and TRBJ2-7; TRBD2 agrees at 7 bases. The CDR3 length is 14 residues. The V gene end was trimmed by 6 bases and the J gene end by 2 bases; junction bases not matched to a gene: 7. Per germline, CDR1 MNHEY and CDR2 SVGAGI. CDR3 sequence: CASRKREDPYEQYF. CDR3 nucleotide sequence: TGTGCCAGCAGAAAACGGGAGGACCCCTACGAGCAGTACTTC.

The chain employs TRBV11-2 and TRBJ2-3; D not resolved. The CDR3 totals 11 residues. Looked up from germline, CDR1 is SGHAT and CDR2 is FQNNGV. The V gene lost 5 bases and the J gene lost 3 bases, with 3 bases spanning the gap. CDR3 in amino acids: CASSLTDTQYF. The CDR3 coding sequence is TGTGCCAGCAGCCTTACAGATACGCAGTATTTT.

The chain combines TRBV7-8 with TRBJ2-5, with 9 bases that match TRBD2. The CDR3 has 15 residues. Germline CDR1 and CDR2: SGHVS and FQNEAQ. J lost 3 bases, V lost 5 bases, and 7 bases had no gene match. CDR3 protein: CASSPQRGAKETQYF. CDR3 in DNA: TGTGCCAGCAGCCCCCAGCGGGGGGCCAAAGAGACCCAGTACTTC.

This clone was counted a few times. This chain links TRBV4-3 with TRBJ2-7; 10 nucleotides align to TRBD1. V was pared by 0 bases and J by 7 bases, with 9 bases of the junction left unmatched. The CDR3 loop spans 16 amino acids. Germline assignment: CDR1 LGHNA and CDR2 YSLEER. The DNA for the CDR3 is TGCGCCAGCAGCCAAGAAGGGTTAGCGGGACAGGGGGAGCAGTACTTC. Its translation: CASSQEGLAGQGEQYF.

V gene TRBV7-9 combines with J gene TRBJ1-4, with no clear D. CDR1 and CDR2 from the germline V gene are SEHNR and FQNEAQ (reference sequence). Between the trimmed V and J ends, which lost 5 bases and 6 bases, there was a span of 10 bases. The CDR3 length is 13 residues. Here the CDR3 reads CASSASGYEKLFF. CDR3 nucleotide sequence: TGTGCCAGCAGCGCATCGGGGTATGAAAAACTGTTTTTT.

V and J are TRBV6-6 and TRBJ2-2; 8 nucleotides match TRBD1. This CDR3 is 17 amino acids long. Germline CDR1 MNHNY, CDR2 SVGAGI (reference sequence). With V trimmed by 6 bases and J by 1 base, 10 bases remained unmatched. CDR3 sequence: CASRRSVGQGNTGELFF. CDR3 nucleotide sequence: TGTGCCAGCAGACGATCAGTTGGACAGGGGAACACCGGGGAGCTGTTTTTT.

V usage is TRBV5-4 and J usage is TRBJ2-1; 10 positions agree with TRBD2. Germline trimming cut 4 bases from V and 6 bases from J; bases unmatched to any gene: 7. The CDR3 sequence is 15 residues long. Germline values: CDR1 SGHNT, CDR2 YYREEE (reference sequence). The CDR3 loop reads CASSQSGGAINEQFF. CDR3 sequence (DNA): TGTGCCAGCAGCCAGAGCGGGGGGGCCATCAATGAGCAGTTCTTC.

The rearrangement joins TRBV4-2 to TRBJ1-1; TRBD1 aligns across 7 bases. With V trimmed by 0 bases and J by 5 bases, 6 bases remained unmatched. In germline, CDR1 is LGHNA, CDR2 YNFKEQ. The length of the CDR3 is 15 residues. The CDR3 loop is CASSQDRTGVTEAFF. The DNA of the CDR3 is TGTGCCAGCAGCCAAGATAGGACAGGCGTTACTGAAGCTTTCTTT.

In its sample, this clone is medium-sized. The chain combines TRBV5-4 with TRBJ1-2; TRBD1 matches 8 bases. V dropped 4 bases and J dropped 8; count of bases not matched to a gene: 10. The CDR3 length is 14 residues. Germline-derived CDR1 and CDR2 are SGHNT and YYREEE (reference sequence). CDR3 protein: CASSPLDRGYGYTF. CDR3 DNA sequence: TGTGCCAGCAGCCCTCTAGACAGGGGATACGGCTACACCTTC.

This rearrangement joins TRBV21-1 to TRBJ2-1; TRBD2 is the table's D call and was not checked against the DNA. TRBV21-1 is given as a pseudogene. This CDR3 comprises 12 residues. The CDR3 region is CASSNRGREQFF. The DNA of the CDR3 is TGTGCCAGCAGCAACCGAGGCCGGGAGCAGTTCTTC.

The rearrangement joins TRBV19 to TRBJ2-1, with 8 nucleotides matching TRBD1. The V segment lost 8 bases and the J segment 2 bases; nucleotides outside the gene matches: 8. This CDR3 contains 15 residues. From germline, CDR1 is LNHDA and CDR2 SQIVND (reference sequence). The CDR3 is CASGQDRDPYNEQFF. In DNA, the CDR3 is TGTGCCAGTGGCCAGGACAGGGACCCCTACAATGAGCAGTTCTTC.

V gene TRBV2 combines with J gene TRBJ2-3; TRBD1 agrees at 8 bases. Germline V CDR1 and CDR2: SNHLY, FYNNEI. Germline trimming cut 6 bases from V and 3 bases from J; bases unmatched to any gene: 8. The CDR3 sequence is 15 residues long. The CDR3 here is CASSAEDRETDTQYF. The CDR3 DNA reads TGTGCCAGCAGCGCCGAGGACAGGGAAACAGATACGCAGTATTTT. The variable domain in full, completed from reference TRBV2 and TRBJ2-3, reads EPEVTQTPSHQVTQMGQEVILRCVPISNHLYFYWYRQILGQKVEFLVSFYNNEISEKSEIFDDQFSVERPDGSNFTLKIRSTKLEDSAMYFCASSAEDRETDTQYFGPGTRLTVL.

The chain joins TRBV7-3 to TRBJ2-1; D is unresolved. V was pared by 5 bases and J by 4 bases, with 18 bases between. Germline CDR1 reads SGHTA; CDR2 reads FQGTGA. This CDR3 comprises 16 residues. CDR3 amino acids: CASSHIATDIYNEQFF. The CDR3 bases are TGTGCCAGCAGCCATATAGCAACGGATATTTACAATGAGCAGTTCTTC.

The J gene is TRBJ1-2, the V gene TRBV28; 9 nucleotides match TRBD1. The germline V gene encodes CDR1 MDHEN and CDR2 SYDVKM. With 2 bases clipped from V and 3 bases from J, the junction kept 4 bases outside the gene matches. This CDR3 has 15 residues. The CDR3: CASSLRDRVDYGYTF. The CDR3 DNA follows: TGTGCCAGCAGTTTACGGGACAGGGTAGACTATGGCTACACCTTC.

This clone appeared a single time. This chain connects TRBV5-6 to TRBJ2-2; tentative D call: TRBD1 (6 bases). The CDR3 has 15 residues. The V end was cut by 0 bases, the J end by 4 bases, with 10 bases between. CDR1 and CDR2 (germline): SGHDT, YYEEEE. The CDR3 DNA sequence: TGTGCCAGCAGCTTGGCGGGACACTTCACCGGGGAGCTGTTTTTT. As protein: CASSLAGHFTGELFF.

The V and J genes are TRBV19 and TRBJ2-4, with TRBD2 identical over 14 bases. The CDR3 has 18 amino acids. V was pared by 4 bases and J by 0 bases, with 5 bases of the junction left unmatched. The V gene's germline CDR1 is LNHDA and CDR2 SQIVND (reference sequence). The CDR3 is CASSRLAGGPGAKNIQYF. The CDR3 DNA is TGTGCCAGTAGTAGACTAGCGGGGGGGCCGGGAGCCAAAAACATTCAGTACTTC.

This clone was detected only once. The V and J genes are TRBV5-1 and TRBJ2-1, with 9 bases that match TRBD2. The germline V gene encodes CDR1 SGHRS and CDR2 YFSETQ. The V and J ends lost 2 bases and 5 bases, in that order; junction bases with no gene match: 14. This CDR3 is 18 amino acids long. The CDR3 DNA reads TGCGCCAGCAGCTTAGTACTAGCGGGTCCCCTCAAGAACAATGAGCAGTTCTTC. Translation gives CASSLVLAGPLKNNEQFF.

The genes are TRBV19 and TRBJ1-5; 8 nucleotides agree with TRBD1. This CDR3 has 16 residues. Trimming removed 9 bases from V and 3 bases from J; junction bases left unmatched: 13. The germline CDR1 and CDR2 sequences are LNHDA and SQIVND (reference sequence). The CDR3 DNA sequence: TGTGCCAGGTCCCCCGGGGGCAGGGGGCCCAATCAGCCCCAGCATTTT. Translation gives CARSPGGRGPNQPQHF.

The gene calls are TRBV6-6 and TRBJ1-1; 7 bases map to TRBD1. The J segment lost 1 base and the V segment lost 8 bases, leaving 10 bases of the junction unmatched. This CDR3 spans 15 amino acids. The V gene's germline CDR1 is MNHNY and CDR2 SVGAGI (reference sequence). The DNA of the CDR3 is TGTGCCAGCGGTAGGCGACAGGGACGGAACACTGAAGCTTTCTTT. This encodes CASGRRQGRNTEAFF.

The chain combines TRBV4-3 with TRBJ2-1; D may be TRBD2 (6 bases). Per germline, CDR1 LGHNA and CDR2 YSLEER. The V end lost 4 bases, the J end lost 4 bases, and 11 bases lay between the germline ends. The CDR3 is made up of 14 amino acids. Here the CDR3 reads CASSRSSAYNEQFF. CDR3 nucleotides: TGCGCCAGCAGCCGCTCTAGCGCATACAATGAGCAGTTCTTC.

The CDR3 is CASSSGLAGGATDTQYF. CDR3 DNA: TGTGCCAGCAGCTCCGGACTAGCGGGGGGGGCCACAGATACGCAGTATTTT. V and J are TRBV5-4 and TRBJ2-3; 15 positions match TRBD2. V lost 3 bases, J lost 2 bases, and 4 bases stayed unmatched. This CDR3 region has 17 residues. Germline values: CDR1 SGHNT, CDR2 YYREEE (reference sequence).

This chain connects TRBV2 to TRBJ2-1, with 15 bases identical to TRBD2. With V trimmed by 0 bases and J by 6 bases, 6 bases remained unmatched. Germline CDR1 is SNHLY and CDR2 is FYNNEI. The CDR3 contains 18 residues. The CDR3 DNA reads TGTGCCAGCAGTGAAGCTCCGGGACTAGCGGGAGGAACCAATGAGCAGTTCTTC. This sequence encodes CASSEAPGLAGGTNEQFF.

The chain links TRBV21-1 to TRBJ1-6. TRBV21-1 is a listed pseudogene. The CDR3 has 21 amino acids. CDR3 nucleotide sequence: TGTGCCAGCAGCAAAGGGAAGCGGCCAAGGAAATCGGGGGCCTATAATTCACCCCTCCACTTT. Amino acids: CASSKGKRPRKSGAYNSPLHF.

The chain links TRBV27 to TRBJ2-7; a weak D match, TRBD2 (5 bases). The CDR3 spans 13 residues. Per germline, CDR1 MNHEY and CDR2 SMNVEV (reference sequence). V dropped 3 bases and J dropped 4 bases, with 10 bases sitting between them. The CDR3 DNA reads TGTGCCAGCAGTTTTAGCGTTAGGTACGAGCAGTACTTC. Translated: CASSFSVRYEQYF.